The next 20 T cell receptor beta chains were all read from a single sample in a study of T cells in Graves' hyperthyroidism and ophthalmopathy. Regions amplified from RNA transcripts were the TCR beta CDR3 regions. An initial round of RT-PCR targeting the TCR CDR3 relied on the HTBI primer set. MiXCR, run by TCRdb on the multiplex PCR reads, gives a single entry per CDR3 protein. Of around 200,000 distinct CDR3 sequences listed, over 15% are singletons. Material for sequencing was blood. These receptors were taken from a woman between 45 and 60 years old with Graves' hyperthyroidism.

Ten or more counts support this clonotype. The rearrangement uses TRBV15 and TRBJ2-7; 9 bases line up with TRBD1. CDR1 and CDR2 (germline): LNHNV, YYDKDF (reference sequence). The CDR3 covers 17 residues. V gave up 3 bases and J gave up 3 bases; unmatched junction bases: 12. The CDR3 is CATSRDRGGSRNYEQYF. The CDR3 DNA is TGTGCCACCAGCAGGGACAGGGGCGGGAGTCGTAACTACGAGCAGTACTTC.

This clonotype was counted many times. This chain joins TRBV7-2 and TRBJ1-6, with a possible D match to TRBD1 (6 bases). The V gene lost 2 bases and the J gene lost 10 bases, with 12 bases spanning the gap. Germline lookup yields CDR1 SGHTA and CDR2 FQGNSA. CDR3 length equals 14 residues. CDR3 nucleotide sequence: TGTGCCAGCAGCTTAATTACAGGGAGCTCACCCCTCCACTTT. Translation gives CASSLITGSSPLHF.

Ten or more counts support this clonotype. The chain couples TRBV6-1 to TRBJ2-5, with D unresolved. This CDR3 is built from 13 residues. Germline CDR1 reads MNHNS; CDR2 reads SASEGT. Trimming removed 6 bases from V and 1 base from J, with 9 bases in between. CDR3 DNA sequence: TGTGCCAGCAGACGCCACATCCAAGAGACCCAGTACTTC. Translation: CASRRHIQETQYF.

This rearrangement joins TRBV19 to TRBJ1-2; no reliable D call. The CDR3 contains 14 residues. Germline CDR1 and CDR2: LNHDA and SQIVND (reference sequence). V gave up 6 bases and J gave up 6 bases, with 17 bases separating them. The CDR3 nucleotides read TGTGCCAGTAGAACGGCGGTCCCACTCAATGGCTACACCTTC. Encoded protein: CASRTAVPLNGYTF.

This clonotype was observed many times. The chain has TRBV20-1 and TRBJ1-1, with TRBD1 identical over 7 bases. CDR3 length: 13 residues. After removal of 3 bases from V and 3 bases from J, the junction contained 4 bases not matched to a gene. Germline V gives CDR1 DFQATT, CDR2 SNEGSKA (reference sequence). The CDR3 DNA reads TGCAGTGCTAGGAAACAGGGGCACACTGAAGCTTTCTTT. It is translated as CSARKQGHTEAFF.

This clonotype was recorded at least ten times. The CDR3, as DNA: TGCAGTGCTAGGTCTCGCCCAATTAATGAAAAACTGTTTTTT. Amino acid sequence: CSARSRPINEKLFF. The genes are TRBV20-1 and TRBJ1-4; D not certain. Between the trimmed V and J ends, which lost 3 bases and 4 bases, there was a span of 12 bases. Germline loops: CDR1 DFQATT, CDR2 SNEGSKA (reference sequence). The CDR3 runs 14 residues.

This clonotype was observed many times. The rearrangement joins TRBV7-9 to TRBJ2-2, with a weak D call TRBD1 (5 bases). This CDR3 is built from 13 residues. Between the trimmed V and J ends, which lost 1 base and 7 bases, there was a span of 7 bases. The germline V gene encodes CDR1 SEHNR and CDR2 FQNEAQ (reference sequence). DNA of the CDR3: TGTGCCAGCAGCTTAGAGGGGTTCGGGGAGCTGTTTTTT. It yields the protein CASSLEGFGELFF.

This clonotype was seen ten or more times. This rearrangement joins TRBV7-2 to TRBJ2-3, with 11 bases fitting TRBD2. The V and J ends lost 8 bases and 2 bases, in that order; junction bases with no gene match: 6. The germline V gene encodes CDR1 SGHTA and CDR2 FQGNSA. CDR3 length equals 15 residues. The CDR3 bases are TGTGCCAGCTCCGCACTAGCGGGGGACACAGATACGCAGTATTTT. This encodes CASSALAGDTDTQYF.

In its sample, this clonotype was seen many times. This chain uses TRBV5-6 with TRBJ1-2; D not certain. The CDR3 has 13 amino acids. Trimming shortened V by 4 bases and J by 7 bases, and 14 bases separated the two germline ends. Germline assignment: CDR1 SGHDT and CDR2 YYEEEE. This CDR3 is CASSRIYGGGYTF. DNA of the CDR3: TGTGCCAGCAGCCGAATTTATGGTGGTGGCTACACCTTC.

This clonotype turned up a few times. The genes are TRBV27 and TRBJ1-1; tentative D call: TRBD1 (5 bases). Germline CDR1 is MNHEY and CDR2 is SMNVEV (reference sequence). The CDR3 runs to 13 residues. The V and J ends lost 5 bases and 7 bases respectively, with 14 bases between them. CDR3 protein: CASSPSRGGEAFF. DNA of the CDR3: TGTGCCAGCAGTCCCAGCCGGGGGGGTGAAGCTTTCTTT.

Here the CDR3 DNA reads TGTGCCAGCAGCTTAACCAGGGTGTCTGGGGCCAACGTCCTGACTTTC. It is translated as CASSLTRVSGANVLTF. The rearrangement joins TRBV11-3 to TRBJ2-6, with TRBD1 as a possible D gene (5 bases). The CDR3 loop spans 16 amino acids. In germline, CDR1 is SGHNT, CDR2 YENEEA. V lost 2 bases and J lost 1, with 9 bases in between.

This clonotype was found many times. V is TRBV28 and J is TRBJ1-2; D remains unclear. CDR3 size: 15 residues. V lost 5 bases to trimming and J lost 6 bases, with 19 bases between them. Germline V gene sequence: CDR1 MDHEN, CDR2 SYDVKM. CDR3 loop: CASSPLMGKVHGYTF. In DNA, the CDR3 is TGTGCCAGCAGTCCCTTAATGGGGAAGGTACATGGCTACACCTTC.

As to this clonotype: Just one base apart from a much larger clone, this may be a read error. The genes are TRBV7-9 and TRBJ1-1; 7 bases agree with TRBD1. Germline CDR1 is SEHNR and CDR2 is FQNEAQ (reference sequence). The CDR3 covers 15 residues. Trimming removed 4 bases from V and 6 bases from J; junction bases left unmatched: 11. The CDR3 region is CASSSAGGAGAEAFF. In DNA form, the CDR3 reads TGTGCCAGCAGCTCAGCAGGGGGGGCTGGGGCTGAAGCTTTCTTT.

This clonotype showed up just a few times. The chain is built from TRBV5-6 and TRBJ2-2, with D perhaps matching TRBD1 or TRBD2 (5 bases each). The germline V and J ends were trimmed by 4 bases and 5 bases, with 9 bases remaining between them. This CDR3 contains 13 residues. Germline V gene data show CDR1 as SGHDT and CDR2 as YYEEEE. The CDR3 DNA sequence: TGTGCCAGCAGCCGGGGACGGACCGGGGAGCTGTTTTTT. Translating it yields CASSRGRTGELFF.

There are many counts of this clonotype. The gene calls are TRBV7-9 and TRBJ1-2; 8 bases fit TRBD1. CDR3 length equals 14 residues. The germline gives CDR1 SEHNR, CDR2 FQNEAQ (reference sequence). With 5 bases clipped from V and 7 bases from J, the junction kept 9 bases outside the gene matches. CDR3 nucleotide sequence: TGTGCCAGCAGCCCCCAAGGGACAGGTGGTGGCTACACCTTC. Translating it yields CASSPQGTGGGYTF. Full variable domain (remainder filled in from reference TRBV7-9 and TRBJ1-2): DTGVSQNPRHKITKRGQNVTFRCDPISEHNRLYWYRQTLGQGPEFLTYFQNEAQLEKSRLLSDRFSAERPKGSFSTLEIQRTEQGDSAMYLCASSPQGTGGGYTFGSGTRLTVV.

A remark on this clonotype: Sequence at one end of the junction differs from germline and may be a read error. The chain uses TRBV7-9 and TRBJ1-1; D might be TRBD1 (5 bases). CDR3 length: 15 residues. Germline values: CDR1 SEHNR, CDR2 FQNEAQ (reference sequence). The CDR3 DNA reads TGTGCCAGCAGCTTAAACAGGCGGCCCCGGACTGAGGCTTTCTTT. This sequence encodes CASSLNRRPRTEAFF.

Points on this clonotype: A read error may explain this, as a much larger clone is one base away. The rearrangement links TRBV5-1 to TRBJ2-2; TRBD2 matches at 12 bases. J gave up 4 bases and V 3 bases, and 4 bases lay outside the gene matches. The CDR3 consists of 16 residues. CDR1 and CDR2 from the germline V gene are SGHRS and YFSETQ. In nucleotides, the CDR3 is TGCGCCAGCAGCTCCCTAGCGGGGGGGTGCACCGGGGAGCTGTTTTTT. Translating gives CASSSLAGGCTGELFF.

This clonotype was detected once. This chain connects TRBV12-3 or TRBV12-4 to TRBJ2-3, with 10 nucleotides matching TRBD2. The CDR3 consists of 18 residues. J lost 8 bases, V lost 0 bases, and 14 bases had no gene match. The CDR3 sequence is CASSLAPPTSGKAGTQYF. The CDR3 DNA reads TGTGCCAGCAGTTTAGCCCCCCCAACTAGCGGGAAGGCGGGTACGCAGTATTTT.

This clonotype appeared many times. J is TRBJ2-2 and V is TRBV7-9; D is uncertain. With 1 base removed from V and 5 bases from J, the gap between germline ends came to 8 bases. Germline V lookup: CDR1 SEHNR, CDR2 FQNEAQ (reference sequence). CDR3 size: 14 residues. The CDR3 DNA is TGTGCCAGCAGCTTAGAGGTCACGACCGGGGAGCTGTTTTTT. This gives the protein CASSLEVTTGELFF.

This clonotype was seen ten or more times. V and J are TRBV19 and TRBJ2-7; D is possibly TRBD1 (5 bases). V was clipped by 1 base and J by 2 bases, with 9 bases between them. The CDR3 totals 14 residues. Germline V gene data show CDR1 as LNHDA and CDR2 as SQIVND (reference sequence). CDR3 DNA: TGTGCCAGTAGTATAGGTGGCAGGGCCTACGAGCAGTACTTC. It yields the protein CASSIGGRAYEQYF.